This TCR beta chain originates from a study of CD8 T cells in Susac syndrome. Sequencing of TCR beta, carried out with a high-throughput approach, was applied to CD8+ and CD4+ T cells from the blood. In the multiple sclerosis control group, patients were treatment-naive and had stable or active relapsing-remitting disease. The CDR3 covers 15 residues. Germline V gene data show CDR1 as KGHSY and CDR2 as FQNENV. V dropped 9 bases and J dropped 4 bases, with 18 bases sitting between them. Random-hexamer reverse transcription was applied to about 0.45 to 1 ug RNA. MiXCR, applied by TCRdb to the immunoSEQ multiplex PCR reads, yields one record per CDR3 protein. The sample gives about 250,000 distinct CDR3 sequences, 80% to 95% of which show up once; 0.065% to 0.075% is in the top ten.

The sequence was collected from a human donor with multiple sclerosis. The V call is TRBV16, the J call TRBJ2-2; D gene uncertain. Sequencing input: CD4+ T cells from PBMCs. The CDR3 sequence: CASKAGGIGTGELFF. CDR3 DNA sequence: TGTGCCAGTAAAGCAGGTGGGATCGGCACCGGGGAGCTGTTTTTT.